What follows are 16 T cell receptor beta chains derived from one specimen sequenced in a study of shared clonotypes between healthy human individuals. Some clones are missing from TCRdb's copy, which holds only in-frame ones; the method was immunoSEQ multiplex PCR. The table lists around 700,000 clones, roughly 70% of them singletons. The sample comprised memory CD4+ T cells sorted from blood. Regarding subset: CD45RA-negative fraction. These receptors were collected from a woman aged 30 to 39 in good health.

CDR3 sequence (DNA): TGTGCCAGTAGTATCACCGAGGGTCGGACTAGCAATCAGCCCCAGCATTTT. The encoded protein is CASSITEGRTSNQPQHF. The V call is TRBV19, the J call TRBJ1-5; D gene unclear. Deletions cut 3 bases from V and 0 bases from J, with 15 bases between. In germline, CDR1 is LNHDA, CDR2 SQIVND (reference sequence). The CDR3 consists of 17 residues.

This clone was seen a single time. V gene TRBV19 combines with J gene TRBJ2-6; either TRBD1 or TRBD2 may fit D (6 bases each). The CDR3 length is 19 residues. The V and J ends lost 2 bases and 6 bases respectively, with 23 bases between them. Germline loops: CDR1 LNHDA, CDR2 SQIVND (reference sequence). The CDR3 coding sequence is TGTGCCAGTAGTATACCCCCCCGGGGGCGCCCCGAGGAGGCCAACGTCCTGACTTTC. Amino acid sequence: CASSIPPRGRPEEANVLTF.

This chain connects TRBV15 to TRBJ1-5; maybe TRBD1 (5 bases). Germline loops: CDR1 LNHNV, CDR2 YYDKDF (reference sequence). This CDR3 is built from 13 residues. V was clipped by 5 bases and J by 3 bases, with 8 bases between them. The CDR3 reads CATSRQYNQPQHF. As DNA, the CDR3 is TGTGCCACCAGCCGACAGTACAATCAGCCCCAGCATTTT. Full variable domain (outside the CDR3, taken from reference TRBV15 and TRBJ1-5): DAMVIQNPRYQVTQFGKPVTLSCSQTLNHNVMYWYQQKSSQAPKLLFHYYDKDFNNEADTPDNFQSRRPNTSFCFLDIRSPGLGDTAMYLCATSRQYNQPQHFGDGTRLSIL.

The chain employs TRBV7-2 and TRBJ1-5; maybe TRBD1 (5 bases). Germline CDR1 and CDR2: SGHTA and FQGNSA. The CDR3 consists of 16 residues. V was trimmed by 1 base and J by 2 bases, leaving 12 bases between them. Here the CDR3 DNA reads TGTGCCAGCAGCTTAGGGGGCAGGTTTGGCAATCAGCCCCAGCATTTT. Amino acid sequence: CASSLGGRFGNQPQHF.

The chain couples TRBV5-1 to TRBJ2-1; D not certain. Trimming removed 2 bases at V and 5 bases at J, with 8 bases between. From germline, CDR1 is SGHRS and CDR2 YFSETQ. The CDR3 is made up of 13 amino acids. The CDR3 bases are TGCGCCAGCAGCTTCCAAGTGAACAATGAGCAGTTCTTC. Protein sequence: CASSFQVNNEQFF.

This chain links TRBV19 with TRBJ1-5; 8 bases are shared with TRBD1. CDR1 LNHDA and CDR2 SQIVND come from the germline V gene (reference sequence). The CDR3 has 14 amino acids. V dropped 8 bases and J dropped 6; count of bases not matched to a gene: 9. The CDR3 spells CASDDRGTSQPQHF. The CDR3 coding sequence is TGTGCCAGTGACGACAGGGGCACGTCTCAGCCCCAGCATTTT.

The CDR3 DNA follows: TGCAGCGCCCTCCCCTGGACAGGCCGCTCCTACAATGAGCAGTTCTTC. It translates to CSALPWTGRSYNEQFF. J is TRBJ2-1 and V is TRBV29-1, with 7 bases matching TRBD1. Trimming removed 7 bases from V and 0 bases from J; junction bases left unmatched: 12. The CDR3 spans 16 residues. Germline CDR1 reads SQVTM; CDR2 reads ANQGSEA.

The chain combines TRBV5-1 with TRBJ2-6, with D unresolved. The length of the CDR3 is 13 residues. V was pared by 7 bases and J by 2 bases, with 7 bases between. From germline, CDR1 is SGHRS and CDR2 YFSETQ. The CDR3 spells CASSIPGANVLTF. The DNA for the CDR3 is TGCGCCAGCTCTATCCCTGGGGCCAACGTCCTGACTTTC.

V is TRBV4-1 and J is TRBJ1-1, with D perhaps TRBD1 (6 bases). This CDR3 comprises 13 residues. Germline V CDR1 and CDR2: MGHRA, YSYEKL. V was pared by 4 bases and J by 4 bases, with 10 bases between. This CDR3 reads CASSRQEGTEAFF. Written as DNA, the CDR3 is TGCGCCAGCAGCCGACAGGAGGGCACTGAAGCTTTCTTT.

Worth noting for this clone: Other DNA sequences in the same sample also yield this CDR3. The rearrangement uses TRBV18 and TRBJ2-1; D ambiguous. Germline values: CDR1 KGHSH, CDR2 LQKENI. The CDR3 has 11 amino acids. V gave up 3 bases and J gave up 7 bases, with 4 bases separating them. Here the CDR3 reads CASSPVNEQFF. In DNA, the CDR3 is TGTGCCAGCTCACCTGTAAATGAGCAGTTCTTC.

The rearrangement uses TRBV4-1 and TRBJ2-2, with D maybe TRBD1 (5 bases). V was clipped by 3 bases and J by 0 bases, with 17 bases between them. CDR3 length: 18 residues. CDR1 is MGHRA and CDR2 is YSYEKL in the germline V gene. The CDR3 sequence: CASSQGLGPSANTGELFF. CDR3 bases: TGCGCCAGCAGCCAGGGTCTGGGGCCTTCCGCGAACACCGGGGAGCTGTTTTTT.

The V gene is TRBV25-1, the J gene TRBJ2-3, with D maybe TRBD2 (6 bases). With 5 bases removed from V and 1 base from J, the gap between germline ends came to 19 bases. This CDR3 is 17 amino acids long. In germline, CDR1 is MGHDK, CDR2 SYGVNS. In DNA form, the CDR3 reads TGTGCCAGCAGTTTCCGGGACTCCCAGGACGGCACAGATACGCAGTATTTT. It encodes CASSFRDSQDGTDTQYF.

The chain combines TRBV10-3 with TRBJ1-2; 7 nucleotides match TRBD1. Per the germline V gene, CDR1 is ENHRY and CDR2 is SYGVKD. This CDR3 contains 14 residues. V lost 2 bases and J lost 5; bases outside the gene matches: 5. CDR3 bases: TGTGCCATCAGTGAGAGGGACAGTGGATATGGCTACACCTTC. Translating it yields CAISERDSGYGYTF.

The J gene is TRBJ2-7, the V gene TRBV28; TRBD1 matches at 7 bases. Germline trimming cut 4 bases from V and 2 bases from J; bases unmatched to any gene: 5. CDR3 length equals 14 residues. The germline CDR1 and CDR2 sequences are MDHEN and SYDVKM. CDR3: CASSSGTAAYEQYF. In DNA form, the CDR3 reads TGTGCCAGCAGTTCAGGGACAGCTGCCTACGAGCAGTACTTC.

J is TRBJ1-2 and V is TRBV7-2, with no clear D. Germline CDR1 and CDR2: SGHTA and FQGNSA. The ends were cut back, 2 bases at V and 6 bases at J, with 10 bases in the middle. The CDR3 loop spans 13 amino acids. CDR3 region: CASSLNSQNGYTF. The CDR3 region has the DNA TGTGCCAGCAGCTTAAACAGCCAGAATGGCTACACCTTC.

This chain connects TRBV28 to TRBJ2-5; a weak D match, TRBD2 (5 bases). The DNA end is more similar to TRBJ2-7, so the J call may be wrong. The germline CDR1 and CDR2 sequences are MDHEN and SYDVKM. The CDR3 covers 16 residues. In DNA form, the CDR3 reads TGTGCCAGCAGTTCCCGAGCTGGGAGCGGCTCCTACGAGCAGTACTTC. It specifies CASSSRAGSGSYEQYF.